The next 12 T cell receptor beta chains were all read from a single sample in a study of metastatic and nonmetastatic thyroid tumors. Thyroid surgery was performed in patients who had received no treatment beforehand. TCRdb ran MiXCR on the PCR reads. The sample lists 30,000 or so clones, less than 30% occurring once. The sequenced sample was blood. These receptor sequences come from a female donor with papillary thyroid cancer or a benign thyroid nodule (not recorded which). Some clones in this sample may be carry-over from other donors' samples.

With regard to this clone: Other nucleotide sequences from this sample produce the same CDR3. The V gene is TRBV6-1, the J gene TRBJ2-1; 8 bases agree with TRBD2. Germline V gene data show CDR1 as MNHNS and CDR2 as SASEGT. This CDR3 contains 18 residues. The trim removed 2 bases at V and 7 bases at J, leaving 16 bases unmatched. Written as DNA, the CDR3 is TGTGCCAGCAGTGAAAACAGCCTCCGGGCAACTAGCGGTAATGAGCAGTTCTTC. Protein: CASSENSLRATSGNEQFF.

This clone was observed at least ten times. The chain carries TRBV6-4 and TRBJ2-6, with D perhaps matching TRBD2 (6 bases). This CDR3 has 17 amino acids. CDR1 and CDR2 (germline): MRHNA, SNTAGT. Deletions cut 5 bases from V and 0 bases from J, with 14 bases between. CDR3 coding DNA: TGTGCCAGCAGTCGCGGGACTCCCGACTCTGGGGCCAACGTCCTGACTTTC. This encodes CASSRGTPDSGANVLTF.

To note about this clone: This may be a read error: a much more frequent sequence differs by one nucleotide. The rearrangement links TRBV7-9 to TRBJ2-5; 9 nucleotides line up with TRBD2. The length of the CDR3 is 15 residues. Germline CDR1 is SEHNR and CDR2 is FQNEAQ (reference sequence). V trimming: 5 bases; J trimming: 5 bases; junction bases outside the gene matches: 9. CDR3 bases: TGTGCCAGCAGCCCTTTTGCGGGAGGGGGGGAGACCCAGTACTTC. This sequence encodes CASSPFAGGGETQYF.

The count of this clone is one. V usage is TRBV20-1 and J usage is TRBJ1-1; weak D call: TRBD1 (5 bases). The CDR3 spans 13 residues. Germline V gene data show CDR1 as DFQATT and CDR2 as SNEGSKA (reference sequence). Trimming stripped 6 bases from V and 5 bases from J, with 16 bases between. The CDR3 is CSAEGGAGTEAFF. The CDR3 DNA follows: TGCAGTGCCGAAGGAGGGGCGGGTACTGAAGCTTTCTTT.

Notes on this clone: A much larger clone differs from this one at a single base, so this may be a read error. CDR3 loop: CASSLVWGPYDTQYF. CDR3 nucleotides: TGTGCCAGCAGCTTAGTATGGGGCCCCTACGATACCCAGTACTTC. The chain links TRBV7-9 to TRBJ2-5, with D perhaps TRBD1 (5 bases). CDR3 length equals 15 residues. CDR1 is SEHNR and CDR2 is FQNEAQ in the germline V gene (reference sequence). V lost 1 base and J 8 bases, leaving 17 bases between the germline ends.

This clone was picked up many times. The chain recombines TRBV19 with TRBJ1-1, with D hard to call. There are 13 residues in the CDR3. Trimming removed 6 bases from V and 0 bases from J, with 8 bases in between. CDR1 is LNHDA, CDR2 SQIVND, per germline (reference sequence). The CDR3 nucleotides read TGTGCCAGTAGCGAGGAGATGAACACTGAAGCTTTCTTT. It encodes CASSEEMNTEAFF.

The chain uses TRBV4-1 and TRBJ2-1; 8 nucleotides align to TRBD1. The CDR3 totals 14 residues. Per the germline V gene, CDR1 is MGHRA and CDR2 is YSYEKL. With V trimmed by 4 bases and J by 12 bases, 11 bases remained unmatched. The CDR3 bases are TGCGCCAGCAGCCCGGGACAGGTGGTGGCTGGGCAGTTCTTC. Translation gives CASSPGQVVAGQFF.

This clone was seen a few times. An end of the junction does not agree with germline; a read error may underlie this. V is TRBV6-1 and J is TRBJ1-6; 8 nucleotides line up with TRBD1. CDR3 length: 15 residues. Looked up from germline, CDR1 is MNHNS and CDR2 is SASEGT. CDR3 DNA: TGTTCCAGCAGTGTTCAGGGGGCTGTGGATTCACCCCTCCACTTT. Residues: CSSSVQGAVDSPLHF.

Note on this clone: The junction and the germline gene differ at one end; a read error may be behind it. This chain uses TRBV4-2 with TRBJ2-3, with 13 bases aligning to TRBD2. This CDR3 contains 18 residues. Germline V CDR1 and CDR2: LGHNA, YNFKEQ. CDR3 coding DNA: TGTGCCAGCAGCCAAGATGCAGGGACTAGCGGGATGGGAGATAGGCAGTATTTT. This codes for CASSQDAGTSGMGDRQYF.

This clone appeared many times. The CDR3 region is CASSISGTVFQPQHF. The CDR3 region has the DNA TGCGCCAGCAGCATCTCCGGGACAGTCTTTCAGCCCCAGCATTTT. The V and J genes are TRBV5-1 and TRBJ1-5; TRBD1 aligns across 7 bases. This CDR3 has 15 residues. Germline CDR1 SGHRS, CDR2 YFSETQ. The V gene end was trimmed by 4 bases and the J gene end by 6 bases; junction bases not matched to a gene: 10.

This clone has at least ten counts. This sequence joins TRBV11-3 and TRBJ1-2, with a weak D call TRBD1 (5 bases). V was shortened by 0 bases and J by 8 bases, with 13 bases between the two germline ends. The germline V gene encodes CDR1 SGHNT and CDR2 YENEEA. There are 14 residues in the CDR3. CDR3 amino acids: CASSLDPSGDGYTF. CDR3 DNA sequence: TGTGCCAGCAGCTTAGATCCAAGTGGGGACGGCTACACCTTC.

There are a few counts of this clone. The chain links TRBV25-1 to TRBJ2-5; D is perhaps TRBD1 or TRBD2 (6 bases each). This CDR3 is 14 amino acids long. The germline gives CDR1 MGHDK, CDR2 SYGVNS. This CDR3 is CAGLGGRDQETQYF. For the CDR3, the DNA is TGTGCGGGGCTCGGGGGCCGTGACCAAGAGACCCAGTACTTC.